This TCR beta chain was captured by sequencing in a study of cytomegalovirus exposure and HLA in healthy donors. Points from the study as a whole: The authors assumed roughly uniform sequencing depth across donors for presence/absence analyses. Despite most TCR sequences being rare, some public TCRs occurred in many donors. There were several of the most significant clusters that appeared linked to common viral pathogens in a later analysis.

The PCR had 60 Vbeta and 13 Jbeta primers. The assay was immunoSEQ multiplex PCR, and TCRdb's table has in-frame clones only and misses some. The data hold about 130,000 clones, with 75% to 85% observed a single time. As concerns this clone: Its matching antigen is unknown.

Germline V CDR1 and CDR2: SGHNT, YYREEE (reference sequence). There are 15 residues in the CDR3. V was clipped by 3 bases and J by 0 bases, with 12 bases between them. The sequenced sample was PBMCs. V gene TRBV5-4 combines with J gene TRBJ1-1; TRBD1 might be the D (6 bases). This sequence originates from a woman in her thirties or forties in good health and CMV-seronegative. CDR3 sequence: CASSSGTPMNTEAFF. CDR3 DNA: TGTGCCAGCAGCTCCGGGACACCAATGAACACTGAAGCTTTCTTT.